One and the same sample provided the 8 T cell receptor beta chains below, sequenced in a study of identical twins. TCRdb re-analysed the 5' RACE reads in MiXCR, keeping a single row per CDR3 protein. The table records about 340,000 distinct CDR3 sequences, roughly an eighth of them present only once. These data were likewise used in another study, on yellow fever vaccine responses in identical twins.

The sample comprised CD8+ T cells sorted from blood. The receptor source for this set is a woman younger than 35 in good health.

This clonotype turned up a few times. The rearrangement uses TRBV4-2 and TRBJ1-2, with 7 bases fitting TRBD1. Germline V gene sequence: CDR1 LGHNA, CDR2 YNFKEQ. The CDR3 length is 15 residues. The trim removed 1 base at V and 3 bases at J, leaving 5 bases unmatched. The CDR3 DNA follows: TGTGCCAGCAGCCAAGGGACAGGCCTTTACTATGGCTACACCTTC. This translates into CASSQGTGLYYGYTF.

The gene calls are TRBV20-1 and TRBJ2-3; 8 bases map to TRBD1. The CDR3 consists of 14 residues. Germline V gene sequence: CDR1 DFQATT, CDR2 SNEGSKA (reference sequence). V was pared by 5 bases and J by 1 base, with 5 bases of the junction left unmatched. The CDR3 protein is CSALDRVGTDTQYF. DNA of the CDR3: TGCAGTGCTCTGGACAGGGTCGGCACAGATACGCAGTATTTT.

J is TRBJ1-5 and V is TRBV11-2, with D hard to call. This CDR3 region has 13 residues. Trimming took off 2 bases at V and 6 bases at J, with 8 bases between the two ends. The germline V gene encodes CDR1 SGHAT and CDR2 FQNNGV. CDR3 coding DNA: TGTGCCAGCAGCTTATGGTGGGGTCAGCCCCAGCATTTT. It codes for CASSLWWGQPQHF.

V and J are TRBV5-1 and TRBJ2-5; D remains unclear. V dropped 0 bases and J dropped 4 bases, with 10 bases sitting between them. CDR1 is SGHRS, CDR2 YFSETQ, per germline. CDR3 length equals 14 residues. For the CDR3, the DNA is TGCGCCAGCAGCTTGGCAATCGCCACAGAGACCCAGTACTTC. Amino acid sequence: CASSLAIATETQYF.

This clonotype was counted at least ten times. The chain links TRBV12-3 or TRBV12-4 to TRBJ2-3; TRBD1 might be the D (5 bases). The V gene lost 6 bases and the J gene lost 2 bases, with 15 bases spanning the gap. The CDR3 consists of 15 residues. The CDR3 region is CASRSSGFYTDTQYF. CDR3 DNA: TGTGCCAGCAGAAGTTCAGGGTTCTACACAGATACGCAGTATTTT.

There are many counts of this clonotype. The chain is built from TRBV29-1 and TRBJ2-2; D gene unclear. Germline V gene sequence: CDR1 SQVTM, CDR2 ANQGSEA. Trimming left V 4 bases short and J 6 bases short, with 3 bases between. This CDR3 is built from 10 residues. DNA of the CDR3: TGCAGCGTTGTGTCCGGGGAGCTGTTTTTT. This translates into CSVVSGELFF.

The chain joins TRBV28 to TRBJ2-5; 8 bases agree with TRBD1. Germline trimming cut 5 bases from V and 5 bases from J; bases unmatched to any gene: 13. The V gene's germline CDR1 is MDHEN and CDR2 SYDVKM. The CDR3 sequence is 16 residues long. In DNA form, the CDR3 reads TGTGCCAGCAGTCCCATGGGACAGGATGTAGAGGAGACCCAGTACTTC. Its protein is CASSPMGQDVEETQYF.

This clonotype was seen repeatedly, ten times or more. The genes are TRBV29-1 and TRBJ2-3, with D perhaps TRBD2 (5 bases). The V gene's germline CDR1 is SQVTM and CDR2 ANQGSEA. Trimming stripped 4 bases from V and 4 bases from J, with 15 bases between. This CDR3 has 14 residues. CDR3 region: CSVVRGNGPDTQYF. The CDR3 nucleotides read TGCAGCGTTGTGAGAGGGAATGGGCCAGATACGCAGTATTTT.